This T cell receptor beta chain was identified during a study of cytomegalovirus exposure and HLA in healthy donors. The CDR3 runs 13 residues. The germline V and J ends were trimmed by 4 bases and 4 bases, with 10 bases remaining between them. The V gene's germline CDR1 is MDHEN and CDR2 SYDVKM. The PCR made use of 60 Vbeta and 13 Jbeta primers. The method was immunoSEQ multiplex PCR; TCRdb's version includes in-frame clones alone and lacks a portion of them. The table records around 130,000 clones, roughly 79% of them present only once. The sample was PBMCs. The chain employs TRBV28 and TRBJ1-2; no definite D call. The clonotype originates from a woman aged 35 to 49 in good health and CMV-seronegative. The CDR3 DNA sequence: TGTGCCAGCAGTTCCCGGGATACCTATGGCTACACCTTC. The encoded protein is CASSSRDTYGYTF.